A selection of T cell receptor beta chains follows, all from one sample in a study of blood T cell repertoires in COVID-19. The data were produced by immunoSEQ multiplex PCR, yet TCRdb's version contains in-frame clones alone and is incomplete. Here the sample spans about 130,000 clones, roughly 80% being singletons. Material: peripheral blood. All receptors derive from a man aged 60 to 69 who had recovered from COVID-19. Both conserved end residues are part of each CDR3. A D gene is named only where the DNA matches it firmly. Clone size is not always given. Where it is, it says once, few, many or a class for expanded clones.

V	J	size	D	DNA	CDR3
TRBV6-6	TRBJ2-3	NA	TRBD2	TGTGCCAGCAGTTACTTCCGGGCTAGCGGGGCTACGCAGTATTTT	CASSYFRASGATQYF
TRBV19	TRBJ2-7	few	TRBD2	TGTGCCAGTAGTCGAGGACTAGCGGACAGGGAGCAGTACTTC	CASSRGLADREQYF
TRBV6-5	TRBJ1-6	NA	TRBD1	TGTGCCAGCAGTCCTTCCGGGACAGGGTCATCACCCCTCCACTTT	CASSPSGTGSSPLHF
TRBV5-4	TRBJ2-3	NA	NA	TGTGCCAGCAGCCCGGGTCGGGGTACAGATACGCAGTATTTT	CASSPGRGTDTQYF
TRBV6-6	TRBJ1-2	NA	TRBD1	TGTGCCAGCAGTCGAGCGTTACCGGGACAGGGTCATGGCTACACCTTC	CASSRALPGQGHGYTF
TRBV2	TRBJ2-5	NA	TRBD2	TGTGCCAGCAGTGTTCTTCTAGCGGGGCAGGAGACCCAGTACTTC	CASSVLLAGQETQYF
TRBV14	TRBJ1-1	few	TRBD1	TGTGCCAGCAGCCCTATGACAGGGTCGGGAACTGAAGCTTTCTTT	CASSPMTGSGTEAFF
TRBV10-3	TRBJ2-1	NA	NA	TGTGCCATCAGAGCCCCGACCCGAAGGACCGGGGGTCGTTCCTACAATGAGCAGTTCTTC	CAIRAPTRRTGGRSYNEQFF
TRBV4-3	TRBJ2-5	NA	NA	TGCGCCAGCAGCCAAGATACATCGAGGGAGACCCAGTACTTC	CASSQDTSRETQYF
TRBV7-2	TRBJ2-1	NA	TRBD2	TGTGCCAGCAGCTTAAAGGGCGGGAGCTCCTACAATGAGCAGTTCTTC	CASSLKGGSSYNEQFF
TRBV5-6	TRBJ2-3	NA	TRBD1	TGTGCCAGCAGCTTGGTCGGACAGGGGGCGGCAGATACGCAGTATTTT	CASSLVGQGAADTQYF
TRBV27	TRBJ1-5	few	NA	TGTGCCAGCAGCACTTCTAGCAATCAGCCCCAGCATTTT	CASSTSSNQPQHF
TRBV6-6	TRBJ2-7	NA	NA	TGTGCCAGCAGTTTGGGGGGAGAGGGTCGCGAGCAGTACTTC	CASSLGGEGREQYF
TRBV18	TRBJ2-7	once	TRBD1	TGTGCCAGCTCACCACGGGACAGTCCCTACGAGCAGTACTTC	CASSPRDSPYEQYF
TRBV28	TRBJ1-5	once	NA	TGTGCCAGCAGTCTTGGACTAGATCAGCCCCAGCATTTT	CASSLGLDQPQHF
TRBV29-1	TRBJ2-1	NA	TRBD2	TGCAGCGTAGGGCAAGCGGGGGCCTCCAGTGAGCAGTTCTTC	CSVGQAGASSEQFF
TRBV28	TRBJ1-1	NA	TRBD1	TGTGCCAGCAGTCCCGGGACAGGGGGCAGGGGGACTGAAGCTTTCTTT	CASSPGTGGRGTEAFF
TRBV6-2/TRBV6-3	TRBJ2-7	NA	TRBD1	TGTGCCAGCAGTCCCCCCGGACAGGCCTACGAGCAGTACTTC	CASSPPGQAYEQYF
TRBV7-3	TRBJ2-2	NA	TRBD2	TGTGCCAGCAGCCCCGGACTAGCGACCGGGGAGCTGTTTTTT	CASSPGLATGELFF
TRBV4-1	TRBJ2-7	once	NA	TGCGCCAGCAGCCAAGACGAGGACAGAGCTTCCTGGGAGCAGTACTTC	CASSQDEDRASWEQYF
TRBV4-1	TRBJ2-3	NA	TRBD2	TGCGCCAGCAGCCAAGATCTGGGACTAGCGGGGTATACGCAGTATTTT	CASSQDLGLAGYTQYF
TRBV29-1	TRBJ1-2	NA	TRBD1	TGCAGCGTCGATAGTCCTAGTCGGACAGGGGCGGACTATGGCTACACCTTC	CSVDSPSRTGADYGYTF
TRBV7-2	TRBJ2-1	NA	TRBD2	TGTGCCAGCAGCGCGTTAGCGGGGGGGCCCAATGAGCAGTTCTTC	CASSALAGGPNEQFF
TRBV4-3	TRBJ2-7	NA	NA	TGCGCCAGCAGCCAAGCCCAGGGGAACTACGAGCAGTACTTC	CASSQAQGNYEQYF
TRBV10-3	TRBJ1-2	NA	NA	TGTGCCACGGCCCCCGGACAGAACTATGGCTACACCTTC	CATAPGQNYGYTF
TRBV5-1	TRBJ1-2	NA	TRBD1	TGCGCCAGCAGCATGACAGGGGGGATTAAGGACTACACCTTC	CASSMTGGIKDYTF
TRBV4-3	TRBJ1-2	once	TRBD1	TGCGCCAGCAGCCAAGATTCGGCAGGGGGCAGCTTTGGCTACACCTTC	CASSQDSAGGSFGYTF
TRBV9	TRBJ1-6	NA	NA	TGTGCCAGCAGCTTGCTAGACGGTTCACCCCTCCACTTT	CASSLLDGSPLHF
TRBV6-2/TRBV6-3	TRBJ2-5	NA	TRBD1	TGTGCCAGCAGTTACGACAGGGTGGCCCAAGAGACCCAGTACTTC	CASSYDRVAQETQYF
TRBV10-3	TRBJ1-2	NA	NA	TGTGCCATCAGTGAGAGGGGGGGTAGCTATGGCTACACCTTC	CAISERGGSYGYTF
TRBV4-2	TRBJ2-2	NA	NA	TGTGCCAGCAGCCAAGATACTAGAGCGAACACCGGGGAGCTGTTTTTT	CASSQDTRANTGELFF
TRBV27	TRBJ2-7	NA	NA	TGTGCCAGCAGTCCTCTACAGGGAAACTACGAGCAGTACTTC	CASSPLQGNYEQYF